The 9 T cell receptor beta chains listed next were all sequenced from one sample in a study of regulatory T cells in long-lasting Graves disease. Both iRepertoire HTBI primers and Arm-PCR of CDR3 regions were used to build the TCR beta libraries. TCRdb reprocessed the multiplex PCR reads with MiXCR, giving one entry per CDR3 protein. The sample yields approximately 310,000 distinct CDR3 sequences, 18% seen once. Noted time point: newly diagnosed GD, antithyroid drugs for less than 3 months. Generation of the TCR library employed RNA extracted from PBMCs. The material sequenced was peripheral blood mononuclear cells (PBMCs), taken at new diagnosis, from a patient treated with antithyroid drugs. The receptor source for this set is a female donor with Graves disease.

This clonotype has ten or more counts. The chain is built from TRBV7-2 and TRBJ2-5; TRBD2 is a possible D gene (6 bases). Trimming pared 5 bases from V and 6 bases from J, leaving 16 bases between. Germline V gene data show CDR1 as SGHTA and CDR2 as FQGNSA. This CDR3 spans 14 amino acids. The CDR3 nucleotides are TGTGCCAGCAGCCGGGACTCTACTGTGAAGACCCAGTACTTC. The encoded protein is CASSRDSTVKTQYF. Drawing the rest from reference TRBV7-2 and TRBJ2-5, the complete variable domain is GAGVSQSPSNKVTEKGKDVELRCDPISGHTALYWYRQSLGQGLEFLIYFQGNSAPDKSGLPSDRFSAERTGGSVSTLTIQRTQQEDSAVYLCASSRDSTVKTQYFGPGTRLLVL.

Concerning this clonotype itself: It differs at one base from a far larger clone, so likely a read error. The chain carries TRBV6-1 and TRBJ1-2; the D gene is possibly TRBD1 (5 bases). The CDR3 sequence is 15 residues long. With 3 bases removed from V and 4 bases from J, the gap between germline ends came to 15 bases. CDR1 is MNHNS and CDR2 is SASEGT in the germline V gene. The CDR3 DNA is TGTGCCAGCAGTGAGTCGCGGGGGACTAGCTATGGCTACACCTTC. Its protein is CASSESRGTSYGYTF.

This clonotype was picked up many times. The chain uses TRBV28 and TRBJ2-1; the match to TRBD2 covers 10 bases. The CDR3 has 18 residues. V was pared by 7 bases and J by 5 bases, with 17 bases of the junction left unmatched. Germline V gene lookup returns CDR1 MDHEN and CDR2 SYDVKM. CDR3 DNA sequence: TGTGCCAGCACCCAACTAGCGGGAAGGAGATTGGGGAACAATGAGCAGTTCTTC. Protein product: CASTQLAGRRLGNNEQFF.

V gene TRBV6-5 combines with J gene TRBJ2-2, with no clear D. In germline, CDR1 is MNHEY, CDR2 SVGAGI. The CDR3 totals 12 residues. V lost 2 bases and J 6 bases, leaving 4 bases between the germline ends. In DNA form, the CDR3 reads TGTGCCAGCAGTTACATGTCCGGGGAGCTGTTTTTT. Its translation: CASSYMSGELFF.

V and J are TRBV19 and TRBJ2-1; TRBD2 matches at 11 bases. Trimming at V came to 5 bases and at J to 8 bases, leaving 8 bases not matched to a gene. This CDR3 region has 15 residues. CDR1 LNHDA and CDR2 SQIVND come from the germline V gene (reference sequence). In DNA form, the CDR3 reads TGTGCCAGTAGTTTCCTAGCGGGAGGTGCCGATGAGCAGTTCTTC. This gives the protein CASSFLAGGADEQFF.

This clonotype was counted ten times or more. This chain uses TRBV28 with TRBJ1-2, with D perhaps TRBD1 (6 bases). V lost 4 bases and J lost 4, with 13 bases in between. The CDR3 spans 14 residues. The germline CDR1 and CDR2 sequences are MDHEN and SYDVKM. CDR3 DNA sequence: TGTGCCAGCAGTTATAATACAGGGATCTATGGCTACACCTTC. Protein sequence: CASSYNTGIYGYTF.

This clonotype was counted many times. V gene TRBV29-1 combines with J gene TRBJ1-3, with D uncertain. V was shortened by 4 bases and J by 0 bases, with 7 bases between the two germline ends. Germline V gene lookup returns CDR1 SQVTM and CDR2 ANQGSEA. This CDR3 comprises 13 residues. CDR3 sequence (DNA): TGCAGCGTTGTTGGCAGCTCTGGAAACACCATATATTTT. Translation gives CSVVGSSGNTIYF.

In this sample, this clonotype turned up many times. V usage is TRBV7-2 and J usage is TRBJ2-3; a weak D match, TRBD2 (6 bases). Deletions cut 2 bases from V and 11 bases from J, with 20 bases between. Germline values: CDR1 SGHTA, CDR2 FQGNSA. The CDR3 extends over 15 amino acids. The CDR3 loop reads CASSLWAGRGDGQYF. Here the CDR3 DNA reads TGTGCCAGCAGCTTATGGGCGGGAAGGGGTGATGGGCAGTATTTT.

There are many counts of this clonotype. This sequence joins TRBV12-5 and TRBJ1-1; D might be TRBD1 (5 bases). CDR1 and CDR2 from the germline V gene are LGHNT and FRNRAP. This CDR3 region has 16 residues. Trimming took 5 bases from V and 3 from J, leaving 19 bases between them. The CDR3 loop reads CASGPWRGAGDTEAFF. The CDR3 region has the DNA TGTGCTAGTGGTCCCTGGCGTGGGGCGGGGGACACTGAAGCTTTCTTT.